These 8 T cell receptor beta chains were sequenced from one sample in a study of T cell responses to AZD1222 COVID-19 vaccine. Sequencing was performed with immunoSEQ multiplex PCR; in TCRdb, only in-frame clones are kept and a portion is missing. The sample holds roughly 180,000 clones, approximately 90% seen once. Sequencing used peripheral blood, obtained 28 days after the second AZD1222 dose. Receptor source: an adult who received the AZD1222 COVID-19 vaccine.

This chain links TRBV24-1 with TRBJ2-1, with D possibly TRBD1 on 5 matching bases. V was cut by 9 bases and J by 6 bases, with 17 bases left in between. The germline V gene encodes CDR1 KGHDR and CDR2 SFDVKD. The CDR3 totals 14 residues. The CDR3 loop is CATSSAGSVNEQFF. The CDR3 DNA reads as TGTGCCACCTCCTCGGCAGGGTCCGTCAATGAGCAGTTCTTC.

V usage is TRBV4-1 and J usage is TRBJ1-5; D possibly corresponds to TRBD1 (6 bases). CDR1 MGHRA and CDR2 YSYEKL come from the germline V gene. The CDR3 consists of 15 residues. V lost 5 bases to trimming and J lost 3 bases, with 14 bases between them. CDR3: CASSFQDSLNQPQHF. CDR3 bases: TGCGCCAGCAGCTTCCAGGACAGCCTCAATCAGCCCCAGCATTTT.

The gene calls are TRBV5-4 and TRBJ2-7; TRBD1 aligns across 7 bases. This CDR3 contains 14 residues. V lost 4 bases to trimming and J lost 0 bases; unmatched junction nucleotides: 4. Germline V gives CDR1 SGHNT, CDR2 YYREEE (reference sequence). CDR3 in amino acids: CASSERDSSYEQYF. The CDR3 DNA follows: TGTGCCAGCAGCGAACGGGACAGCTCCTACGAGCAGTACTTC. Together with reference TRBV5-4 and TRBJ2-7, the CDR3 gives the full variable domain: ETGVTQSPTHLIKTRGQQVTLRCSSQSGHNTVSWYQQALGQGPQFIFQYYREEENGRGNFPPRFSGLQFPNYSSELNVNALELDDSALYLCASSERDSSYEQYFGPGTRLTVT.

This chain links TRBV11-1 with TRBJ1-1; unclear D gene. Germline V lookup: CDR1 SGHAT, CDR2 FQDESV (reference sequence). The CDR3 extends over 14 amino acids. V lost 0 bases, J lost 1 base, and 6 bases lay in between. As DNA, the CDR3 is TGTGCCAGCAGCTTAGCACGACCGAACACTGAAGCTTTCTTT. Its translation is CASSLARPNTEAFF.

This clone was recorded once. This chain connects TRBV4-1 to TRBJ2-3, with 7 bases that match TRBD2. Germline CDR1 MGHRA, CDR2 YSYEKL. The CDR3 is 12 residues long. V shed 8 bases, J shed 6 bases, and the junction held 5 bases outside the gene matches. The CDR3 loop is CASGAGWDTQYF. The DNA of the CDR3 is TGCGCCAGCGGAGCGGGGTGGGATACGCAGTATTTT.

The CDR3 sequence: CAWSVGLGELFF. The CDR3 DNA reads as TGTGCCTGGAGTGTAGGGCTGGGGGAGCTGTTTTTT. The V call is TRBV30, the J call TRBJ2-2, with D hard to call. CDR3 length: 12 amino acids. In germline, CDR1 is GTSNPN, CDR2 SVGIG (reference sequence). The germline V and J ends were trimmed by 0 bases and 8 bases, with 7 bases remaining between them. Full variable domain (outside the CDR3, taken from reference TRBV30 and TRBJ2-2): SQTIHQWPATLVQPVGSPLSLECTVEGTSNPNLYWYRQAAGRGLQLLFYSVGIGQISSEVPQNLSASRPQDRQFILSSKKLLLSDSGFYLCAWSVGLGELFFGEGSRLTVL.

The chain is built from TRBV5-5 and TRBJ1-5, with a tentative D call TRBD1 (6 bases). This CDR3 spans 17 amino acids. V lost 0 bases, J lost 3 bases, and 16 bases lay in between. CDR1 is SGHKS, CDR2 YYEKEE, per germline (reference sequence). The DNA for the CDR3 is TGTGCCAGCAGCTTGGACAGGGTATCCGGCGCCAATCAGCCCCAGCATTTT. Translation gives CASSLDRVSGANQPQHF.

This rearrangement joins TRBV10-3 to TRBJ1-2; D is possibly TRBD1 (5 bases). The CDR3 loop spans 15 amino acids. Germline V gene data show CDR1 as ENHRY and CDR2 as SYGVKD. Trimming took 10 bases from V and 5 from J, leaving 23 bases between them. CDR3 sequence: CATAGTPEGRYGYTF. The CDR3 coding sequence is TGTGCCACCGCCGGGACCCCGGAAGGGAGGTATGGCTACACCTTC.